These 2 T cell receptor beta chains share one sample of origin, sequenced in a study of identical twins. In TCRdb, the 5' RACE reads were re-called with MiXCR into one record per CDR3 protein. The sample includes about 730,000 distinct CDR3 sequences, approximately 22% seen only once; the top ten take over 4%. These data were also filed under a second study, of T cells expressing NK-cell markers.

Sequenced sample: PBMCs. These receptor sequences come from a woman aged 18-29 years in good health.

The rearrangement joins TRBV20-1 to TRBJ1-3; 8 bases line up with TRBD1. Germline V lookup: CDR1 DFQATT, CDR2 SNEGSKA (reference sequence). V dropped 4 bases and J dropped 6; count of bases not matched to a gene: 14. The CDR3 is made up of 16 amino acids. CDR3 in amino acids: CSATRPAGGNVNTIYF. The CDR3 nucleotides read TGCAGTGCTACCCGTCCCGCAGGGGGCAATGTAAACACCATATATTTT.

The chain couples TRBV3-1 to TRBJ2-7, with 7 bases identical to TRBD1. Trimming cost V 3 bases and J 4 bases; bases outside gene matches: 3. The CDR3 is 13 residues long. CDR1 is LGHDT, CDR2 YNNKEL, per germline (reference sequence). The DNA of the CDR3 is TGTGCCAGCAGCCACGGGACAGCTTACGAGCAGTACTTC. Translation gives CASSHGTAYEQYF.